Listed below are T cell receptor beta chains from one sample, sequenced in a study of early T cells in non-severe SARS-CoV-2 infection. TCRdb independently ran MiXCR on the 5' RACE reads; one entry per CDR3 protein. The sample contains about 84,000 distinct CDR3 sequences, around 10% of which appear only once. The sequencing input was whole blood. All receptors come from an adult who was a healthcare worker with PCR-confirmed SARS-CoV-2 infection or an uninfected control (not recorded which). Both conserved end residues are part of each CDR3. The D gene is left open where the match is weak. Size tells how often a clone was seen (once, few, many) or the class of an expanded clone, and some rows leave it out.

>few|.|TRBV14|TRBJ2-1
CASTRSGASSYNEQFF
TGTGCCAGCACCAGAAGCGGAGCATCGAGTTACAATGAGCAGTTCTTC
>few|TRBD2|TRBV5-4|TRBJ2-6
CASSSGLAAGANVLTF
TGTGCCAGCAGCTCAGGACTAGCGGCCGGGGCCAACGTCCTGACTTTC
>many|TRBD1|TRBV20-1|TRBJ2-5
CSAVRGTGSLETQYF
TGCAGTGCTGTACGGGGGACAGGGAGTCTCGAGACCCAGTACTTC
>.|TRBD1|TRBV6-1|TRBJ2-7
CASIRTGSSYEQYF
TGTGCCAGCATCCGGACAGGGTCTTCCTACGAGCAGTACTTC
>.|.|TRBV12-3/TRBV12-4|TRBJ2-7
CASSLMQAYEQYF
TGTGCCAGCAGTTTAATGCAGGCCTACGAGCAGTACTTC
>few|.|TRBV7-9|TRBJ2-7
CASSLVTEQYF
TGTGCCAGCAGCTTAGTAACCGAGCAGTACTTC
>many|.|TRBV27|TRBJ1-3
CASSFRGGSGNTIYF
TGTGCCAGCAGTTTTAGGGGGGGGTCTGGAAACACCATATATTTT
>few|TRBD2|TRBV3-1|TRBJ2-1
CASSQVDSGGEFF
TGTGCCAGCAGCCAAGTAGATAGCGGGGGTGAGTTCTTC
>many|.|TRBV6-5|TRBJ1-2
CASRENWRGYTF
TGTGCCAGCAGGGAAAATTGGAGAGGCTACACCTTC
>.|TRBD1|TRBV2|TRBJ2-2
CASTGTGGGLSTGELFF
TGTGCCAGCACTGGGACAGGGGGCGGACTTAGCACCGGGGAGCTGTTTTTT
>.|TRBD2|TRBV29-1|TRBJ2-7
CSVGHPSGGYEQYF
TGCAGCGTTGGACACCCTAGCGGGGGCTACGAGCAGTACTTC
>many|.|TRBV12-3/TRBV12-4|TRBJ1-1
CATTKGREAFF
TGTGCCACCACCAAGGGCCGGGAAGCTTTCTTT
>.|.|TRBV6-5|TRBJ2-1
CASSYGQLLRNEQFF
TGTGCCAGCAGTTACGGACAGCTTTTAAGGAATGAGCAGTTCTTC
>.|.|TRBV11-2|TRBJ2-2
CASSSSWVQGSTGELFF
TGTGCCAGCAGCTCGTCATGGGTCCAGGGGAGCACCGGGGAGCTGTTTTTT
>.|TRBD2|TRBV5-1|TRBJ2-2
CASTPLAGVTGELFF
TGCGCCAGCACCCCACTAGCGGGAGTCACCGGGGAGCTGTTTTTT
>many|.|TRBV11-2|TRBJ2-2
CASSRPTGELFF
TGTGCCAGCAGCCGTCCTACCGGGGAGCTGTTTTTT
>few|.|TRBV5-8|TRBJ2-1
CASSSSGSGAREQFF
TGTGCCAGCAGCTCCTCCGGGTCAGGGGCTCGGGAGCAGTTCTTC
>few|TRBD1|TRBV12-3/TRBV12-4|TRBJ1-2
CASSPTGQGARGYTF
TGTGCCAGCAGTCCCACGGGACAGGGGGCGCGTGGCTACACCTTC
>few|TRBD2|TRBV6-5|TRBJ2-7
CASSYSRAQAGGSSYEQYF
TGTGCCAGCAGTTACTCGAGGGCCCAAGCGGGAGGATCCTCCTACGAGCAGTACTTC
>few|.|TRBV28|TRBJ2-1
CASSRPATRGFF
TGTGCCAGCAGTCGCCCAGCGACCCGGGGCTTCTTC
>many|.|TRBV27|TRBJ2-7
CASSLRDPGRNEQYF
TGTGCCAGCAGTTTAAGGGATCCGGGACGGAACGAGCAGTACTTC
>many|.|TRBV20-1|TRBJ2-2
CSASGHSGELFF
TGCAGTGCTAGTGGGCATTCCGGGGAGCTGTTTTTT
>few|TRBD1|TRBV29-1|TRBJ2-5
CSVEPGGETQYF
TGCAGCGTTGAGCCAGGGGGAGAGACCCAGTACTTC
>many|TRBD2|TRBV29-1|TRBJ2-5
CSVSLLATWGETQYF
TGCAGCGTTTCCTTACTAGCGACGTGGGGAGAGACCCAGTACTTC
>many|TRBD2|TRBV11-2|TRBJ2-1
CASSSPGLAGGTYNEQFF
TGTGCCAGCAGCTCCCCTGGACTAGCGGGCGGGACCTACAATGAGCAGTTCTTC
>many|TRBD1|TRBV10-2|TRBJ1-1
CASRKGDRGNTEAFF
TGCGCCAGCAGGAAGGGGGACAGGGGGAATACTGAAGCTTTCTTT
>few|.|TRBV4-1|TRBJ1-5
CASSQPTGLGNQPQHF
TGCGCCAGCAGCCAACCTACAGGGCTGGGCAATCAGCCCCAGCATTTT
>few|.|TRBV28|TRBJ1-1
CASRTMNTEAFF
TGTGCCAGCAGGACTATGAACACTGAAGCTTTCTTT
>few|.|TRBV6-1|TRBJ2-1
CAIPRTPELPYNEQFF
TGTGCCATCCCCCGGACCCCAGAGCTCCCCTACAATGAGCAGTTCTTC
>.|TRBD1|TRBV29-1|TRBJ2-5
CSVHRDRPQETQYF
TGCAGCGTCCACCGGGACAGACCACAAGAGACCCAGTACTTC
>.|.|TRBV7-8|TRBJ1-1
CASSMWLTGYTEAFF
TGTGCCAGCAGCATGTGGCTCACAGGGTACACTGAAGCTTTCTTT
>many|.|TRBV19|TRBJ2-4
CASSMGGTGRGAKNIQYF
TGTGCCAGTAGTATGGGGGGCACAGGTCGCGGGGCCAAAAACATTCAGTACTTC
>.|TRBD1|TRBV11-2|TRBJ1-1
CASSGTATNTEAFF
TGTGCCAGCAGCGGGACAGCCACGAACACTGAAGCTTTCTTT
>many|TRBD1|TRBV11-2|TRBJ1-1
CASSSRGQGFSGAFF
TGTGCCAGCAGCTCACGGGGACAGGGTTTTTCCGGAGCTTTCTTT
>few|.|TRBV5-1|TRBJ1-1
CASSLGLPNTEAFF
TGCGCCAGCAGCTTGGGTCTACCAAACACTGAAGCTTTCTTT
>few|TRBD2|TRBV11-2|TRBJ2-7
CASSSLAGGTYEQYF
TGTGCCAGCAGCTCTTTAGCGGGAGGAACCTACGAGCAGTACTTC
>.|.|TRBV29-1|TRBJ1-1
CSAEPGDNTEAFF
TGCAGCGCCGAGCCAGGGGATAACACTGAAGCTTTCTTT
>.|.|TRBV3-1|TRBJ2-5
CASSQQLMSPQYF
TGTGCCAGCAGCCAACAATTGATGAGCCCCCAGTACTTC
>.|TRBD1|TRBV5-1|TRBJ2-1
CASSLIRQGNEQFF
TGCGCCAGCAGCTTGATTCGACAGGGGAATGAGCAGTTCTTC
>many|TRBD1|TRBV2|TRBJ1-1
CASIGTGERNTEAFF
TGTGCCAGCATTGGGACAGGGGAAAGGAACACTGAAGCTTTCTTT
>once|.|TRBV21-1|TRBJ2-7
CAPPQKNSYEQYF
TGTGCCCCCCCACAAAAAAACTCCTACGAGCAGTACTTC
>.|.|TRBV9|TRBJ2-7
CASSVVGSSYEQYF
TGTGCCAGCAGCGTAGTCGGTAGCTCCTACGAGCAGTACTTC
>many|TRBD2|TRBV29-1|TRBJ2-1
CSVGRRLAGGNEQFF
TGCAGCGTCGGAAGAAGGTTAGCGGGAGGCAATGAGCAGTTCTTC